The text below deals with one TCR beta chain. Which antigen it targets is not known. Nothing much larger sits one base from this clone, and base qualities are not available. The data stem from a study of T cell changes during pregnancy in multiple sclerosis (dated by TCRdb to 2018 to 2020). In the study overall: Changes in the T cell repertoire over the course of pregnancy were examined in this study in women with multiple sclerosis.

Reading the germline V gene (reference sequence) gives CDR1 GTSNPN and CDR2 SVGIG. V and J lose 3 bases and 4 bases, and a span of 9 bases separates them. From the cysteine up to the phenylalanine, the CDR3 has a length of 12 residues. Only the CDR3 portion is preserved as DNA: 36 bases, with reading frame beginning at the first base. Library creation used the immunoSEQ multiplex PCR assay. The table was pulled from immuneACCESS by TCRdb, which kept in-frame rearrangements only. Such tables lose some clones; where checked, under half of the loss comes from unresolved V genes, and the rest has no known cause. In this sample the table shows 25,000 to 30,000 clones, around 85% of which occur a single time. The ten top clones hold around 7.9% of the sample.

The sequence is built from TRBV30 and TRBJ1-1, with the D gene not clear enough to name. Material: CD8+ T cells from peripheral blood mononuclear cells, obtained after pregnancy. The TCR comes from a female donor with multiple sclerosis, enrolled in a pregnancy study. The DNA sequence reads TGTGCCTGGAGGGTCTGGAGCACTGAAGCTTTCTTT. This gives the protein CAWRVWSTEAFF.